This T cell receptor (beta chain) was sequenced during a study of CD8+ T cells in alopecia areata (dated by TCRdb to 2017 to 2018). About the full investigation: Female C3H/HeJ recipients, 7-10 weeks old, were grafted with skin from C3H/HeJ donors with spontaneous alopecia (roughly 6-13 months old). To study T cell clonal expansion in alopecia areata, the researchers applied high-throughput TCRbeta sequencing to both the C3H/HeJ mouse model and human patients. Human TCRbeta sequencing covered scalp tissue and sorted CD4+ and CD8+ peripheral blood T cells from patchy and totalis/universalis alopecia areata patients and healthy controls. Clonality in the scalp was compared among normal scalp (n=4), patchy alopecia areata scalp (n=8), and alopecia totalis/universalis scalp (n=8). RNA was extracted with the PAXgene miRNA kit for fixed scalp, the miRNeasy kit for PBMCs, and the RNeasy kit for mouse skin. TCRbeta CDR3 regions were amplified by immunoSEQ multiplex PCR with 35 Vbeta forward and 13 Jbeta reverse primers. Results the study describes overall, beyond this receptor: Compared with normal scalp, lesional scalp, particularly in alopecia totalis/universalis, had higher clonality and more expanded CD8+ clones, which suggests antigenic drive. Compared with mice, TCR sequences shared between patients were less clear, possibly partly because of HLA diversity across the patient population. Scalp TCR repertoire analysis is complicated because resident alphabeta T cells in normal human skin are also sequenced, whereas mouse skin is dominated by gammadelta T cells.

V is clipped by 2 bases and J by 3 bases, and the sequence between their germline boundaries is 8 bases long. The CDR3 runs 14 residues from the cysteine to the phenylalanine. Of the CDR3's DNA, 30 bases were read; they are in frame from base 1. Looking up the germline V gene (reference sequence) yields CDR1 FNHDT and CDR2 SITEND. The library was prepared using the immunoSEQ multiplex PCR assay. RNA was extracted from all samples and reverse transcribed into cDNA, which served as template for TCR sequencing. First-strand cDNA was synthesized with SuperScript III using a 2:1 mix of oligo-dT and random hexamers. A synthetic immune receptor repertoire was used to gauge amplification bias, and whatever bias remained was removed computationally. Libraries were sequenced on Illumina HiSeq using 60 bp reads that covered the CDR3 and were read from J toward V. The authors' analysis ran thus. Raw reads were preprocessed for error removal, and CDR3 was defined according to IMGT conventions as running from the conserved cysteine to phenylalanine. Clonality was computed by normalizing Shannon entropy by log2 of the number of productive unique TCRs and subtracting the result from 1. Scalp TCRbeta sequences were cross-referenced with sorted blood CD4 and CD8 repertoires so that the CD4 or CD8 identity of scalp clones could be inferred. Drawn from immuneACCESS, this table holds only the in-frame rearrangements with V and J called that TCRdb kept. Clones are partly lost; checked studies trace under half to an unresolved V gene and leave the rest unexplained. V and J calls and clone size are given by that table; D and trimming were obtained from the DNA. The table puts approximately 280,000 clones in this sample, none counted just once. Jointly, the top ten make up 1.2% of the sample.

In this sample, this clone turned up a few times. What antigen it recognizes has not been identified. Because this receptor comes from a mouse, its gene names and germline sequences follow the mouse reference. The read comes to an end 4 residues before the CDR3 does, leaving the germline J gene to fill in the end. This CDR3 is also generated by other DNA sequences in the sample. Pooled mouse cutaneous lymph node cells were stained for CD4, CD8alpha, NKG2D, NKG2ACE and other markers, then sorted on a BD Influx. Material: CD4+ T cells sorted from a lymph node. The TCR comes from a C3H/HeJ mouse with alopecia areata. Mice from this strain have the MHC haplotype H2-k. Rearrangement joined TRBV19 to TRBJ2-2, with TRBD1 tentatively as D gene (5 bases match). The sequenced part of the CDR3 DNA is TGTGCCAGCAGTATCGAGGGGTACACCGGG. It encodes CASSIEGYTG. The CDR3 as a whole reads CASSIEGYTGQLYF.